This T cell receptor (beta chain) was observed in a study of regulatory T cells in long-lasting Graves disease. Concerning this clonotype: Antigen unknown.

For TCR beta, libraries came from iRepertoire HTBI primers and Arm-PCR of CDR3 regions. TCRdb re-called the multiplex PCR reads with MiXCR, one entry per CDR3 protein. The table shows about 470,000 distinct CDR3 sequences, with less than 25% occurring only once. Noted time point: persistent/refractory GD, antithyroid drugs over 5 years with positive TRAb. From PBMCs, RNA was extracted and then used to make the TCR library. In Xi'an, China, an endocrinology department was the source of patients. EDTA tubes received approximately 8.4 milliliters of collected peripheral blood. General study findings and limits: Persistent Graves' patients showed a TCR diversity that was lower than that of newly diagnosed ones.

Material: peripheral blood mononuclear cells (PBMCs), obtained when the disease was refractory, from a patient treated with antithyroid drugs. This TCR came from a female donor with Graves disease.

Here the CDR3 DNA reads TGCAGTGCTAGGAAGCGGGAGGGCCTCTACGAGCAGTACTTC. Translated: CSARKREGLYEQYF. The chain links TRBV20-1 to TRBJ2-7; 10 positions match TRBD2. The junction had 5 bases not matched to a gene; V was cut back by 3 bases and J by 3 bases. Per germline, CDR1 DFQATT and CDR2 SNEGSKA (reference sequence). There are 14 residues in the CDR3.